This T cell receptor beta chain was recovered during a study of Ad26.COV2.S vaccination and SARS-CoV-2 variants. The method was immunoSEQ multiplex PCR; TCRdb's version includes in-frame clones alone and lacks a portion of them. Altogether roughly 150,000 clones are present, roughly 89% being singletons, with the ten largest covering 5%. With regard to this clone: Its target is unknown.

Whole-study findings and limits: Participants given vaccine showed non-spike TCR breadth similar to that of placebo recipients. Participants in the vaccine arm had higher spike-specific TCR breadth; placebo recipients had lower.

The germline gives CDR1 MGHRA, CDR2 YSYEKL. The CDR3 has 17 residues. Trimming cost V 4 bases and J 1 base, with 16 bases left between them. Sequencing used peripheral blood, obtained after recovery from COVID-19. The chain has TRBV4-1 and TRBJ2-2; D gene ambiguous. This TCR was sampled from a human donor who had recovered from COVID-19. As DNA, the CDR3 is TGCGCCAGCAGCCTTACTATGGCCGGGCAGAACACCGGGGAGCTGTTTTTT. Encoded protein: CASSLTMAGQNTGELFF.